This TCR beta chain originates from a study of blood T cells in healthy people across ages. Broader study findings: Estimated diversity, derived from one million T cells, was regarded as an underestimate.

A J-beta primer mix and a sample-barcoded 5' primer were used in a second PCR of about 7 to 12 cycles. A template-switch adaptor with 12 random nucleotides tagged each cDNA molecule. Every sample produced at least 2.5 million CDR3-containing paired-end reads. TCRdb itself ran the 5' RACE reads through MiXCR, one entry per CDR3 protein. The repertoire holds 700,000 or so distinct CDR3 sequences, with around 43% as singletons. Isolation recovered at least 7 million PBMCs from every sample. CDR1 and CDR2 (germline): LGHNA, YSLEER. The CDR3 is 15 amino acids. The V end lost 0 bases, the J end lost 6 bases, and 14 bases lay between the germline ends. Notes on this clonotype: Antigen: not known.

The chain uses TRBV4-3 and TRBJ1-2; tentatively, D is TRBD1 (5 bases). The clonotype comes from a man older than 75 in good health. The specimen sequenced was blood. The CDR3 protein is CASSQDQGVPNGYTF. The CDR3 bases are TGCGCCAGCAGCCAAGACCAGGGAGTCCCCAATGGCTACACCTTC.